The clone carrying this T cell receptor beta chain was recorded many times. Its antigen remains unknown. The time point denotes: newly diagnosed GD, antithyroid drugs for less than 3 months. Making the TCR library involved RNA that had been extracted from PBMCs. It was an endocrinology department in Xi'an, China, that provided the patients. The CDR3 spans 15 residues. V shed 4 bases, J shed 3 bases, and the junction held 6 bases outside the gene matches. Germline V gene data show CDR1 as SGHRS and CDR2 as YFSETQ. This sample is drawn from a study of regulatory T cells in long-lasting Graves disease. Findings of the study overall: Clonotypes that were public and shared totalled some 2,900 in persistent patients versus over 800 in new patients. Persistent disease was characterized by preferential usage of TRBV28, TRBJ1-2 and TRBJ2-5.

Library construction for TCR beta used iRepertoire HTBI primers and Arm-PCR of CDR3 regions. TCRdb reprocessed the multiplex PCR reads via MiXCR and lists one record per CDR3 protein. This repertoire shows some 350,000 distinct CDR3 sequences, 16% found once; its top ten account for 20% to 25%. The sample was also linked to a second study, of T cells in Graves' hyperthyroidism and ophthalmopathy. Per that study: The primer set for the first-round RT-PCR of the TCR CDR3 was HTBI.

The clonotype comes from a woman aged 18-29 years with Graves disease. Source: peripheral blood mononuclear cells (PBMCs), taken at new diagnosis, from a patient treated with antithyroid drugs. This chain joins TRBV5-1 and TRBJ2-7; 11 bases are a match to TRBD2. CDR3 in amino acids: CASSLALAGGYEQYF. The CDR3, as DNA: TGCGCCAGCAGCCTGGCGCTAGCGGGAGGCTACGAGCAGTACTTC.